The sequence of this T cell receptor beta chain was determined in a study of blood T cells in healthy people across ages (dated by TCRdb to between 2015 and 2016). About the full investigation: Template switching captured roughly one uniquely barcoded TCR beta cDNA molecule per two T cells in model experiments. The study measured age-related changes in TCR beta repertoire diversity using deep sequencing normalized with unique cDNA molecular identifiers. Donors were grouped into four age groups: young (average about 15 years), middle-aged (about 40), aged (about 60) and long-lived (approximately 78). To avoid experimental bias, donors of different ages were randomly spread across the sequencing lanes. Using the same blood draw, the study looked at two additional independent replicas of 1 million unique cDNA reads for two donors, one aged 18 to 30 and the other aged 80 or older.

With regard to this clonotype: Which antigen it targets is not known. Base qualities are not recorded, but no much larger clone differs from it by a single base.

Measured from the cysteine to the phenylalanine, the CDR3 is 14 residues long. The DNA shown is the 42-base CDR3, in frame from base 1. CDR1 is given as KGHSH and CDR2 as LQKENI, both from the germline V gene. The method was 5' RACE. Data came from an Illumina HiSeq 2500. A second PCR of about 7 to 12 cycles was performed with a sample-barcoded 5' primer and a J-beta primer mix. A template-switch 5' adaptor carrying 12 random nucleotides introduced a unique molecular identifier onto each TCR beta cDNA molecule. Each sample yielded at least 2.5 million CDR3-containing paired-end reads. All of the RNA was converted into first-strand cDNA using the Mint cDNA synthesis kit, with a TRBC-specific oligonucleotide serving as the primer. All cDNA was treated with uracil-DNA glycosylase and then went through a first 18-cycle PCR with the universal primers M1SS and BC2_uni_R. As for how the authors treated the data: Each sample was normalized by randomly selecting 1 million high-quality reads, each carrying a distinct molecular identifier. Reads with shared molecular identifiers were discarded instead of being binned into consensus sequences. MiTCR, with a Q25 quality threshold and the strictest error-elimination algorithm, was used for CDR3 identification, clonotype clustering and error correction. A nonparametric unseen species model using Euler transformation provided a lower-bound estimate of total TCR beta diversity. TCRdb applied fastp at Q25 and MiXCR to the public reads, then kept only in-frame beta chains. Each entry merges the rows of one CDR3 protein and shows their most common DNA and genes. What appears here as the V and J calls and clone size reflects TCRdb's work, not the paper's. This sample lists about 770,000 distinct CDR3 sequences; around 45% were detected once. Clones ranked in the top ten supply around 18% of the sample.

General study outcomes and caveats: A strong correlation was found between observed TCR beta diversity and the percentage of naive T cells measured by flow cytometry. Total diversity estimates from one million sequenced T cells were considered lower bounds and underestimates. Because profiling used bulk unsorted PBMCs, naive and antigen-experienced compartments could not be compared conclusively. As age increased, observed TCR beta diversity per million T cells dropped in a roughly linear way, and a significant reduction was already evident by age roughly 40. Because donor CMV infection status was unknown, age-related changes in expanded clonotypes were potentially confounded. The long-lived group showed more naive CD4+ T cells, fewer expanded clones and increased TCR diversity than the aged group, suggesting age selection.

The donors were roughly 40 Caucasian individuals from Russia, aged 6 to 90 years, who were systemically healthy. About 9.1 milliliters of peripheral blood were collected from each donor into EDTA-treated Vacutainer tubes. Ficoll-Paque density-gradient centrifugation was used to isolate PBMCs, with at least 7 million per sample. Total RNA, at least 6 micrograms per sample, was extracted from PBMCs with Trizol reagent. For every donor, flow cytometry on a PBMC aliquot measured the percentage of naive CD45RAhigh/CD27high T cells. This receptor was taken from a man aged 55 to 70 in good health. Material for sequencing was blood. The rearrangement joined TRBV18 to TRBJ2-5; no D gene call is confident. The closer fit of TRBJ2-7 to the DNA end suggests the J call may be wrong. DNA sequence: TGTGCCAGCTCACAGGAACCGGTGAACTACGAGCAGTACTTC. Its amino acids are CASSQEPVNYEQYF.